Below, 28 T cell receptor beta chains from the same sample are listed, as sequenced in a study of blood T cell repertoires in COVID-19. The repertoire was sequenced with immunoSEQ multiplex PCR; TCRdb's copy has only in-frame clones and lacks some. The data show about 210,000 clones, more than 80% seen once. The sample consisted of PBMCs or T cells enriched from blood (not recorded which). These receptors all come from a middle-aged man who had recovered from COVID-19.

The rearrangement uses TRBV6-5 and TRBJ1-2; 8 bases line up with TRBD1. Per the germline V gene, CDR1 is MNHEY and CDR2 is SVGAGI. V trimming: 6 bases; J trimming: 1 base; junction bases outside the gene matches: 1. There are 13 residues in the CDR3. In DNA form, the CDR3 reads TGTGCCAGCAGGACAGGGGATAACTATGGCTACACCTTC. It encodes CASRTGDNYGYTF.

CDR3 protein: CSVERDTNYGYTF. CDR3 nucleotides: TGCAGCGTTGAACGAGACACGAACTATGGCTACACCTTC. This chain links TRBV29-1 with TRBJ1-2; D remains unclear. V lost 2 bases and J 2 bases, leaving 9 bases between the germline ends. The CDR3 runs 13 residues. Germline assignment: CDR1 SQVTM and CDR2 ANQGSEA.

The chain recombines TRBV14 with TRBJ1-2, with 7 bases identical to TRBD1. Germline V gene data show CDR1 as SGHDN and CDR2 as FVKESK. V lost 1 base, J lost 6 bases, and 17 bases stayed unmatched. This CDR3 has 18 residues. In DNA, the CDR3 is TGTGCCAGCAGCCAAGTGAGGAGAACCAGGGGGTCGGGAAATGGCTACACCTTC. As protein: CASSQVRRTRGSGNGYTF.

The DNA of the CDR3 is TGCAGCGTCGAGACCGGAGGATGGGATGAGCAGTTCTTC. Its translation: CSVETGGWDEQFF. The chain joins TRBV29-1 to TRBJ2-1; D is perhaps TRBD2 (5 bases). The V end was cut by 6 bases, the J end by 8 bases, with 17 bases between. Per the germline V gene, CDR1 is SQVTM and CDR2 is ANQGSEA. There are 13 residues in the CDR3.

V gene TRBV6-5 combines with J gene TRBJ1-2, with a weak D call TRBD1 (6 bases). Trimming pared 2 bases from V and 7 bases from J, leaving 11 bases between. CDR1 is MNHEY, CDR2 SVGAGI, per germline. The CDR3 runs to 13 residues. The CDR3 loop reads CASSYHRESGYTF. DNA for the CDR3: TGTGCCAGCAGTTACCACAGGGAATCTGGCTACACCTTC.

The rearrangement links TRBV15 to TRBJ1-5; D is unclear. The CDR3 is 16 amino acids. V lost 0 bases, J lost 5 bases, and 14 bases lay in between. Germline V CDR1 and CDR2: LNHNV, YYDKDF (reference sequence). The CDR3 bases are TGTGCCACCAGCAGAGACTCCCAGGTGAAGGATCAGCCCCAGCATTTT. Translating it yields CATSRDSQVKDQPQHF.

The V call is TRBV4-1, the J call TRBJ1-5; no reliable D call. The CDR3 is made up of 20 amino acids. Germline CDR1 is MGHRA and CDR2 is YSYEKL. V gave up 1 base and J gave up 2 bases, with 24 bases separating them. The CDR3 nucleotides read TGCGCCAGCAGCCAAGGTAGTTCTCGGGGTAAGTTAGGACGCAATCAGCCCCAGCATTTT. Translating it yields CASSQGSSRGKLGRNQPQHF.

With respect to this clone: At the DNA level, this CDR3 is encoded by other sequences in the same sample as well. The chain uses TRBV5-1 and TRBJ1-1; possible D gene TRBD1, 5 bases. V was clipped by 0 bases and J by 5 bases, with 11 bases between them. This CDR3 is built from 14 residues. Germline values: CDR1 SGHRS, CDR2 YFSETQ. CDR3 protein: CASSLASGGTEAFF. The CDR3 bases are TGCGCCAGCAGCTTGGCCTCGGGGGGGACTGAAGCTTTCTTT. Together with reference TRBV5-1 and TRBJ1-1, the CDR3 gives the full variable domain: KAGVTQTPRYLIKTRGQQVTLSCSPISGHRSVSWYQQTPGQGLQFLFEYFSETQRNKGNFPGRFSGRQFSNSRSEMNVSTLELGDSALYLCASSLASGGTEAFFGQGTRLTVV.

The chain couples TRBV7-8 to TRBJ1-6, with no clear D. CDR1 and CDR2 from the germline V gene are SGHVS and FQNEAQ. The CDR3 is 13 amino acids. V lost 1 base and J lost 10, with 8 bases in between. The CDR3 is CASSLVPSSPLHF. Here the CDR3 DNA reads TGTGCCAGCAGCTTAGTACCTAGCTCACCCCTCCACTTT.

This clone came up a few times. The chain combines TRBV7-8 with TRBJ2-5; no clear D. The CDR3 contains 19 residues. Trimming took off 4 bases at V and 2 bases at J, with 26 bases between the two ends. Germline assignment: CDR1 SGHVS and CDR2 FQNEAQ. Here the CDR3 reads CASSYVDLFSMGRQETQYF. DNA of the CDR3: TGTGCCAGCAGCTACGTAGACTTATTTTCGATGGGTAGACAAGAGACCCAGTACTTC.

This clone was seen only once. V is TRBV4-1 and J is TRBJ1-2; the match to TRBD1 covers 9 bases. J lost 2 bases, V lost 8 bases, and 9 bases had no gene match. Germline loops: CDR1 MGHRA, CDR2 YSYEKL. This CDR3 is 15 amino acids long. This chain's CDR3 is CASQPGQGPNYGYTF. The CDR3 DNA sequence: TGCGCCAGCCAACCGGGACAGGGCCCCAACTATGGCTACACCTTC.

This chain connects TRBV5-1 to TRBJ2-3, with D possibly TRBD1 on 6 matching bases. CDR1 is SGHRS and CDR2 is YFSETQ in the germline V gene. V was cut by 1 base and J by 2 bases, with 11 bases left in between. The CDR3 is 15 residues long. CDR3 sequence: CASSLPAGDTDTQYF. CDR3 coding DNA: TGCGCCAGCAGCTTGCCGGCAGGGGACACAGATACGCAGTATTTT.

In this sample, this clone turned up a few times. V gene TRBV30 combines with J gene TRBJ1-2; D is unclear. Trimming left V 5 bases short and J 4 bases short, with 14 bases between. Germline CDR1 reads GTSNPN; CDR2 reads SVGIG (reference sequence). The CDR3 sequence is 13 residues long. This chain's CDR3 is CAWAETAAYGYTF. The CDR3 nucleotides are TGTGCCTGGGCAGAAACAGCTGCCTATGGCTACACCTTC.

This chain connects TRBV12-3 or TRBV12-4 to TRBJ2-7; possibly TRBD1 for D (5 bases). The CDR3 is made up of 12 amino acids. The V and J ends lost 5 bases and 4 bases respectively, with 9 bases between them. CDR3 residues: CASSIRQYEQYF. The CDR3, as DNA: TGTGCCAGCAGTATCCGACAGTACGAGCAGTACTTC.

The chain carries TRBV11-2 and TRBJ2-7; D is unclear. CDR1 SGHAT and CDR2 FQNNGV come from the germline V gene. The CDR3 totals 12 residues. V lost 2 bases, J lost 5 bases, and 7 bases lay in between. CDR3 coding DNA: TGTGCCAGCAGCTTAATAGTGCACGAGCAGTACTTC. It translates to CASSLIVHEQYF. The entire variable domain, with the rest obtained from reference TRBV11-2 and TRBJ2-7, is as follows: EAGVAQSPRYKIIEKRQSVAFWCNPISGHATLYWYQQILGQGPKLLIQFQNNGVVDDSQLPKDRFSAERLKGVDSTLKIQPAKLEDSAVYLCASSLIVHEQYFGPGTRLTVT.

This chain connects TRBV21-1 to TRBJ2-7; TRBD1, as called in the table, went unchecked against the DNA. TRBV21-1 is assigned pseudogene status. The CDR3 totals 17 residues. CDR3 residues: CASSKLEDRAVGYEQYF. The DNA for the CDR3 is TGTGCCAGCAGCAAGTTAGAAGACAGGGCGGTGGGCTACGAGCAGTACTTC.

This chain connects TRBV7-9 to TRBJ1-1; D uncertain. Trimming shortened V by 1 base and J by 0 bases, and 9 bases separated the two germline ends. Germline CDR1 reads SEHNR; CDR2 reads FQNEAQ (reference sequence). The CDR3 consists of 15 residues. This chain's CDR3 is CASSLVPTMNTEAFF. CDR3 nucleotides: TGTGCCAGCAGCTTAGTCCCCACAATGAACACTGAAGCTTTCTTT.

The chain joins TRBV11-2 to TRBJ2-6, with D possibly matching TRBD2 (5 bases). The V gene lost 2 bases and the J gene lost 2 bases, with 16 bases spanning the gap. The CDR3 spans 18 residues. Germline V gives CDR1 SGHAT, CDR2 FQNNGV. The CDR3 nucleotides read TGTGCCAGCAGCTTACCGAGATCCGCTAGCCCTGGGGCCAACGTCCTGACTTTC. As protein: CASSLPRSASPGANVLTF.

The CDR3 DNA sequence: TGTGCCAGCAGTGAAGGATTCTTCGGGCAGCCCCAGCATTTT. Amino acids: CASSEGFFGQPQHF. This rearrangement joins TRBV6-1 to TRBJ1-5; D is unresolved. This CDR3 region has 14 residues. CDR1 is MNHNS, CDR2 SASEGT, per germline. The ends were cut back, 1 base at V and 7 bases at J, with 11 bases in the middle.

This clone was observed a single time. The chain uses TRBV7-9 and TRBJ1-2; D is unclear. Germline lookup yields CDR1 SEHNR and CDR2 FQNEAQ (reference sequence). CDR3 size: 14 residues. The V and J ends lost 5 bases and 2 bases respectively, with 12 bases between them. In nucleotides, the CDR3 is TGTGCCAGCAGCCCTTCGCGGATGAACTATGGCTACACCTTC. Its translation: CASSPSRMNYGYTF.

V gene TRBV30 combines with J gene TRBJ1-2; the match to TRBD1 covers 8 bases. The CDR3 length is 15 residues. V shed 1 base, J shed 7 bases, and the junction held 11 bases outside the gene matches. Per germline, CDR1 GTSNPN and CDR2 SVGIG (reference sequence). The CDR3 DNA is TGTGCCTGGAGTGGACAGGGGTCTCCCGGCGGTGGCTACACCTTC. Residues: CAWSGQGSPGGGYTF.

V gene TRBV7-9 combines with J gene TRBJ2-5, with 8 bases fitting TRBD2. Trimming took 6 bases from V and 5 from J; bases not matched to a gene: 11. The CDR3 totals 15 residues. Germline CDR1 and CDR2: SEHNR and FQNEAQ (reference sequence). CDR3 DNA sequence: TGTGCCAGCAGTTTTTATAGCGGGGCACGGGAGACCCAGTACTTC. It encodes CASSFYSGARETQYF.

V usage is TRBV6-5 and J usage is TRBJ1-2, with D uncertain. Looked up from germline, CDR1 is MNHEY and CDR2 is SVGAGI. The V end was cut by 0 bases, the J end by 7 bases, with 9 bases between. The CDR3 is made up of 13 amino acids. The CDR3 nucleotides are TGTGCCAGCAGTTACTCGGGCGACCGTGGCTACACCTTC. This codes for CASSYSGDRGYTF.

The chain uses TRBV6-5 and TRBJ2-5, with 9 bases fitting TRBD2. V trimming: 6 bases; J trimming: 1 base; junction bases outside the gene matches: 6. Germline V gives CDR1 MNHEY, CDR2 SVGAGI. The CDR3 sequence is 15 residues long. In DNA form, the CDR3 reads TGTGCCAGCAGCTTCGGACTAGCGAGCCAAGAGACCCAGTACTTC. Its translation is CASSFGLASQETQYF.

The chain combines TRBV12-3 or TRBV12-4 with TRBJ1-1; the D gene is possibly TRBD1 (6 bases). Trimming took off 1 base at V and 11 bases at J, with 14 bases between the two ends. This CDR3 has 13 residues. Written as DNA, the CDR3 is TGTGCCAGCAGTTTAGGGGGAAAGGGGGAGGCTTTCTTT. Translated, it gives CASSLGGKGEAFF.

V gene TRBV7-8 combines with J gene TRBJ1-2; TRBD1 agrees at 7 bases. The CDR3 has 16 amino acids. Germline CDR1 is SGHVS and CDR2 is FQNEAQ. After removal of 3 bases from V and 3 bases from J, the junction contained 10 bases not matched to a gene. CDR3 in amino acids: CASSFDPRQGDYGYTF. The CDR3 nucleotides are TGTGCCAGCAGCTTCGACCCACGACAGGGAGACTATGGCTACACCTTC.

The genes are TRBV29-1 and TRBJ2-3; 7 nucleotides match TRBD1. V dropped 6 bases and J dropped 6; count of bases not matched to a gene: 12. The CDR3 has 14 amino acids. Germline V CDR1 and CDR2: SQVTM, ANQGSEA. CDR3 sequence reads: CSVPSTGPGDTQYF. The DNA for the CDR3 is TGCAGCGTCCCCTCGACAGGGCCTGGGGATACGCAGTATTTT.

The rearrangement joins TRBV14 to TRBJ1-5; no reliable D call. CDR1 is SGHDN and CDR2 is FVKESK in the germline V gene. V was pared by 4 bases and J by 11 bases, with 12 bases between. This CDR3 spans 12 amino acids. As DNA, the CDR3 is TGTGCCAGCAGCCCGACTGGAGGCGCCCAGCATTTT. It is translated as CASSPTGGAQHF.